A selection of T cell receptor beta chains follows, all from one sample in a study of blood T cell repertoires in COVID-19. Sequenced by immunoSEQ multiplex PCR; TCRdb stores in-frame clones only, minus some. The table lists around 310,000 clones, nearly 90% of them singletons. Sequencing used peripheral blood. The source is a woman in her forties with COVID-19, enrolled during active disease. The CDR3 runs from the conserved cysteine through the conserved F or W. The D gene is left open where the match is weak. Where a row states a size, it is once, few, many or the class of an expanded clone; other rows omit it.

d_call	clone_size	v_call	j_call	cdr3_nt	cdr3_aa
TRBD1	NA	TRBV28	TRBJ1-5	TGTGCCAGCGACCAGGGGGCGAAGGGCAATCAGCCCCAGCATTTT	CASDQGAKGNQPQHF
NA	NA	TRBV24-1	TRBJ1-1	TGTGCCACCAGTGACCCCGACAGACCGAACACTGAAGCTTTCTTT	CATSDPDRPNTEAFF
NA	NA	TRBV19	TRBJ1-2	TGTGCCAGTAGACACCGGGATTACTTAGAAGGCTACACCTTC	CASRHRDYLEGYTF
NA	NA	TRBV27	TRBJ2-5	TGTGCCAGCAGTCCTACAGGGAAAGAGACCCAGTACTTC	CASSPTGKETQYF
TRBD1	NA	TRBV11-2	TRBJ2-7	TGTGCCAGCAGCGTCCCGGGACAGGGCTACGAGCAGTACTTC	CASSVPGQGYEQYF
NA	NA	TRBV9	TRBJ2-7	TGTGCCAGCAGCGTAGGTTCGAGTAGCGAGCAGTACTTC	CASSVGSSSEQYF
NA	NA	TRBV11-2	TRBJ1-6	TGTGCCAGCAGCTTAGGGGGCGGGGCTGGTAATTCACCCCTCCACTTT	CASSLGGGAGNSPLHF
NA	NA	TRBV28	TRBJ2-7	TGTGCCAGCAGTTTTGGGGCAGGGGCAGTTTACGAGCAGTACTTC	CASSFGAGAVYEQYF
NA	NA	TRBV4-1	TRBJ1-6	TGCGCCAGCAGCCAACGGGAGTCCTATAATTCACCCCTCCACTTT	CASSQRESYNSPLHF
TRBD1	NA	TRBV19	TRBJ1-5	TGTGCCAGTAGTAAGAGACAGGGGGCTGTGGTTCAGCCCCAGCATTTT	CASSKRQGAVVQPQHF
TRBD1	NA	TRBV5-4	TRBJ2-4	TGTGCCAGCAGCTTGGCTAGGACAGGGGTGAACATTCAGTACTTC	CASSLARTGVNIQYF
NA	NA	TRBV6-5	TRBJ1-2	TGTGCCAGCAGTAAACCGGGAAGCAGGGGAGCTTACACCTTC	CASSKPGSRGAYTF
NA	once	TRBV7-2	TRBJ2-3	TGTGCCAGCAGCTTAAGGCCGCGGGGTTCCACAGATACGCAGTATTTT	CASSLRPRGSTDTQYF
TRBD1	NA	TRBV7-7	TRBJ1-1	TGTGCTAGCAGTTACGGACAGGGCACTGAAGCTTTCTTT	CASSYGQGTEAFF
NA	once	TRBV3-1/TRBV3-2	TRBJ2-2	TGTGCCAGCAGCCCCCTGGGGGAGGCGGGGACCGGGGAGCTGTTTTTT	CASSPLGEAGTGELFF
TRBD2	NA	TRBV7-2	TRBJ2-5	TGTGCCAGCAGCTTAGCGAGTAGCGGGGGGTACGCTGAGACCCAGTACTTC	CASSLASSGGYAETQYF
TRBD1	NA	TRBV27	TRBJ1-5	TGTGCCAGCAGTCCAAAGGGGAACAGGGGGCATCAGCCCCAGCATTTT	CASSPKGNRGHQPQHF
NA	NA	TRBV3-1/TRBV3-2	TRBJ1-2	TGTGCCAGCAGCCAAGACCCAAAGCCCACCTATGGCTACACCTTC	CASSQDPKPTYGYTF
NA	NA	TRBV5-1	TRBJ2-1	TGCGCCAGCAAAGGGGTGGGGCAAACACTCTACAATGAGCAGTTCTTC	CASKGVGQTLYNEQFF
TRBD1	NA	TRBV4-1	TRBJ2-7	TGCGCCAGCAGCCAAGTGCCTAGGACAGGGGGCCCGTGGGACGAGCAGTACTTC	CASSQVPRTGGPWDEQYF
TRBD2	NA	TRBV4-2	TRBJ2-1	TGTGCCAGCAGCCAAGATCCGGGACTAGGCTACAATGAGCAGTTCTTC	CASSQDPGLGYNEQFF
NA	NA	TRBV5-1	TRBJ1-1	TGCGCCAGCAGCATTGGGGACTACAACACTGAAGCTTTCTTT	CASSIGDYNTEAFF
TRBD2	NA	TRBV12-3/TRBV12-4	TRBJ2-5	TGTGCCAGCAGTTTACAAGCTAGCGGGAATAACTTC	CASSLQASGNNF
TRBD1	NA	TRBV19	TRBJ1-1	TGTGCCAGTAGTATGACAGGGATAGGGACTGAAGCTTTCTTT	CASSMTGIGTEAFF
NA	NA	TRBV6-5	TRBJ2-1	TGTGCCAGCAATTTAGCGGCAGGCTACAATGAGCAGTTCTTC	CASNLAAGYNEQFF
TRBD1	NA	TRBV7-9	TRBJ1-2	TGTGCCAGCAGCTTAGGGCGGACAGGGGGCGGCTACACCTTC	CASSLGRTGGGYTF
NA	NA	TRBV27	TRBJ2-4	TGTGCCAGCAGTTTATCGTCTGGCTGGAGCATTCAGTACTTC	CASSLSSGWSIQYF
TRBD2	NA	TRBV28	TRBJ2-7	TGTGCCAGCACGACCCTGGGGGGGTTTACCTACGAGCAGTACTTC	CASTTLGGFTYEQYF
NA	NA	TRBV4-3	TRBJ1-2	TGCGCCAGCAGCCAGGGGGCGGGGGACTATGGCTACACCTTC	CASSQGAGDYGYTF
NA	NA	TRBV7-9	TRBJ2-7	TGTGCCAGCAGCTTAGTAGAGCGACGGGACACCCTGGACTACGAGCAGTACTTC	CASSLVERRDTLDYEQYF
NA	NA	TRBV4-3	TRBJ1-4	TGCGCCAGCAGCCAAGAGAGGACTCGTGGAGTTGAAAAACTGTTTTTT	CASSQERTRGVEKLFF
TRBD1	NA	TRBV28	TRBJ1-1	TGTGCCAGCAGTTTCACAGGGGTGAACACTGAAGCTTTCTTT	CASSFTGVNTEAFF
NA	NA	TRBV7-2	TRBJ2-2	TGTGCCAGCAGCTTTCGTGGGCAGGGTGGTTACGGGGAGCTGTTTTTT	CASSFRGQGGYGELFF
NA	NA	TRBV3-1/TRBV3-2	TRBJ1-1	TGTGCCAGCAGCCAAGATCCCCCTACAGGGAACACTGAAGCTTTCTTT	CASSQDPPTGNTEAFF
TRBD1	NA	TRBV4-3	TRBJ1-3	TGCGCCAGCAGCCTGACAGGGGCTGGAAACACCATATATTTT	CASSLTGAGNTIYF
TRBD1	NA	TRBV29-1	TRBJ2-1	TGCAGCGTTGAGCGGGACAGGGGCTACAATGAGCAGTTCTTC	CSVERDRGYNEQFF
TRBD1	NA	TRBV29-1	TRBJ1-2	TGCAGCGTTGGCCGGACAGGGTCCCTTACTAACTATGGCTACACCTTC	CSVGRTGSLTNYGYTF
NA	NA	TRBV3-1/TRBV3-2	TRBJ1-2	TGTGCCAGCAGCCCCAGGTGGGGGGTGGAAGGCTACACCTTC	CASSPRWGVEGYTF
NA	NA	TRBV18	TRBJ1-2	TGTGCCAGCTCACCACCTGGAGGGCCCGGCTACACCTTC	CASSPPGGPGYTF
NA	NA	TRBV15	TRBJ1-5	TGTGCCACCGCCGACATGGGCAATCAGCCCCAGCATTTT	CATADMGNQPQHF
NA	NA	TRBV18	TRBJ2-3	TGTGCCAGCTCACCAAGCCTTCTAGAGTCTCCCTCAGATACGCAGTATTTT	CASSPSLLESPSDTQYF
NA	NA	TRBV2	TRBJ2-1	TGTGCCAGCAGAGGACTTTCTTTTGGTATATACAATGAGCAGTTCTTC	CASRGLSFGIYNEQFF
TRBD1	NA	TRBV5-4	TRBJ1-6	TGTGCCAGCAGCTTGGGGACAGGGGAATCACCCCTCCACTTT	CASSLGTGESPLHF
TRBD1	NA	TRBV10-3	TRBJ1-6	TGTGCCATCAGTGAGGGACGGGACAGGGGTTCACCCCTCCACTTT	CAISEGRDRGSPLHF
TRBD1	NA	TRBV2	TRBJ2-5	TGTGCCAGCAGTGAAGCGCTCAGGGGGGAGACCCAGTACTTC	CASSEALRGETQYF
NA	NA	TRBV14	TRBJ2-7	TGTGCCAGCAGCCAAGCTAGGGGGGACTATATTGGCGAGCAGTACTTC	CASSQARGDYIGEQYF
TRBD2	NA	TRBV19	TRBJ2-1	TGTGCCAGTAGTAAGGGACTAGCGGGGCGATCCTACAATGAGCAGTTCTTC	CASSKGLAGRSYNEQFF